These 19 T cell receptor beta chains share one sample of origin, sequenced in a study of blood T cell repertoires in COVID-19. Sequencing was performed with immunoSEQ multiplex PCR; in TCRdb, only in-frame clones are kept and a portion is missing. The table lists 100,000 to 150,000 clones, almost 85% of them singletons, with more than 1.2% in the top ten. Input material: peripheral blood. These receptors were obtained from a man in his 60s with acute or convalescent COVID-19.

The chain joins TRBV27 to TRBJ1-5; the D is unclear. The germline CDR1 and CDR2 sequences are MNHEY and SMNVEV (reference sequence). V dropped 3 bases and J dropped 1 base, with 7 bases sitting between them. There are 14 residues in the CDR3. CDR3 coding DNA: TGTGCCAGCAGTTTGGTCAGGAGCAATCAGCCCCAGCATTTT. It is translated as CASSLVRSNQPQHF.

J is TRBJ2-6 and V is TRBV19; tentatively, D is TRBD2 (6 bases). The V end lost 3 bases, the J end lost 4 bases, and 10 bases lay between the germline ends. Germline V gives CDR1 LNHDA, CDR2 SQIVND (reference sequence). The CDR3 runs to 15 residues. In nucleotides, the CDR3 is TGTGCCAGTAGTATGCGGGGTTCGGGGGCCAACGTCCTGACTTTC. It encodes CASSMRGSGANVLTF.

The rearrangement uses TRBV28 and TRBJ1-6, with D possibly TRBD1 on 5 matching bases. The length of the CDR3 is 14 residues. The germline CDR1 and CDR2 sequences are MDHEN and SYDVKM. V was clipped by 7 bases and J by 4 bases, with 11 bases between them. CDR3 sequence (DNA): TGTGCCAGCAATGAAGGGGTTTATAATTCACCCCTCCACTTT. It encodes CASNEGVYNSPLHF.

This chain's CDR3 is CASWTSGRVDTQYF. The CDR3 nucleotides read TGTGCCAGCTGGACTAGCGGGAGGGTGGATACGCAGTATTTT. The chain combines TRBV18 with TRBJ2-3; TRBD2 matches at 15 bases. CDR1 is KGHSH, CDR2 LQKENI, per germline. V lost 7 bases and J lost 6; bases outside the gene matches: 2. This CDR3 contains 14 residues.

This chain links TRBV10-2 with TRBJ2-7, with D possibly matching TRBD1 (6 bases). Trimming took 10 bases from V and 2 from J, leaving 15 bases between them. From germline, CDR1 is WSHSY and CDR2 SAAADI. This CDR3 has 13 residues. The CDR3 protein is CATKQGGTYEQYF. The CDR3, as DNA: TGCGCCACCAAACAGGGTGGGACCTACGAGCAGTACTTC.

The J gene is TRBJ2-4, the V gene TRBV29-1, with D uncertain. From germline, CDR1 is SQVTM and CDR2 ANQGSEA. The CDR3 covers 15 residues. V was cut by 3 bases and J by 1 base, with 13 bases left in between. The CDR3 coding sequence is TGCAGCGTTGAGGTGGCAGGCGATGCCAAAAACATTCAGTACTTC. Amino acid sequence: CSVEVAGDAKNIQYF.

The rearrangement links TRBV9 to TRBJ1-1, with 9 positions matching TRBD1. Germline values: CDR1 SGDLS, CDR2 YYNGEE. This CDR3 region has 15 residues. Unmatched junction bases numbered 7, after V lost 6 bases and J lost 1 base. CDR3 in DNA: TGTGCCAGCACCCCCCCGACAGGGGGGAACACTGAAGCTTTCTTT. Translation gives CASTPPTGGNTEAFF.

J is TRBJ2-2 and V is TRBV27, with 9 bases lining up with TRBD2. Germline V gene lookup returns CDR1 MNHEY and CDR2 SMNVEV (reference sequence). The CDR3 is 16 residues long. Trimming took 6 bases from V and 2 from J; bases not matched to a gene: 7. The CDR3 DNA reads TGTGCCAGCAGCTCGTTAGCGGGGGATAACACCGGGGAGCTGTTTTTT. Protein product: CASSSLAGDNTGELFF.

This chain connects TRBV27 to TRBJ1-2; D unclear. V was pared by 0 bases and J by 4 bases, with 12 bases between. The germline CDR1 and CDR2 sequences are MNHEY and SMNVEV (reference sequence). The CDR3 contains 15 residues. The CDR3 sequence is CASSLSKQSAYGYTF. The CDR3 DNA is TGTGCCAGCAGTTTATCAAAACAGTCCGCCTATGGCTACACCTTC.

The CDR3 loop reads CASSLGLAPTRYNEQFF. CDR3 bases: TGCGCCAGCAGCTTGGGACTAGCGCCTACGCGGTACAATGAGCAGTTCTTC. The gene calls are TRBV5-1 and TRBJ2-1; 8 nucleotides line up with TRBD2. V shed 0 bases and J 4 bases; nucleotides not matched to a gene: 9. The CDR3 is 17 residues long. Per the germline V gene, CDR1 is SGHRS and CDR2 is YFSETQ.

The chain is built from TRBV5-1 and TRBJ2-7; 8 nucleotides match TRBD2. The CDR3 sequence is 15 residues long. The junction had 7 bases not matched to a gene; V was cut back by 0 bases and J by 5 bases. In germline, CDR1 is SGHRS, CDR2 YFSETQ. CDR3 loop: CASSLVREGVDEQYF. CDR3 sequence (DNA): TGCGCCAGCAGCTTGGTCCGGGAGGGGGTCGACGAGCAGTACTTC.

V gene TRBV13 combines with J gene TRBJ1-4; no clear D gene. The CDR3 contains 13 residues. V lost 4 bases to trimming and J lost 8 bases, with 11 bases between them. Germline-derived CDR1 and CDR2 are PRHDT and FYEKMQ (reference sequence). The CDR3 is CASSSGVEEKLFF. CDR3 in DNA: TGTGCCAGCAGCTCTGGAGTGGAGGAAAAACTGTTTTTT.

J is TRBJ2-6 and V is TRBV7-3; TRBD2 matches 8 bases. Germline V gene lookup returns CDR1 SGHTA and CDR2 FQGTGA. This CDR3 has 16 residues. J gave up 3 bases and V 2 bases, and 3 bases lay outside the gene matches. CDR3 protein: CASSLLAGFGANVLTF. In DNA, the CDR3 is TGTGCCAGCAGCTTATTAGCGGGGTTTGGGGCCAACGTCCTGACTTTC.

The chain's CDR3 is CASSPDVGTGANEQYF. As DNA, the CDR3 is TGTGCCAGCAGCCCAGACGTGGGGACAGGGGCGAACGAGCAGTACTTC. V usage is TRBV7-9 and J usage is TRBJ2-7; 10 nucleotides align to TRBD1. This CDR3 has 16 amino acids. The junction had 12 bases not matched to a gene; V was cut back by 5 bases and J by 5 bases. Germline CDR1 SEHNR, CDR2 FQNEAQ (reference sequence).

The chain carries TRBV2 and TRBJ2-7, with 12 bases matching TRBD2. Germline V CDR1 and CDR2: SNHLY, FYNNEI. This CDR3 spans 14 amino acids. V shed 9 bases and J 7 bases; nucleotides not matched to a gene: 10. CDR3 region: CASTRLAGEGEQYF. As DNA, the CDR3 is TGTGCCAGTACCCGACTAGCGGGAGAGGGGGAGCAGTACTTC.

This clone was detected only once. This chain connects TRBV12-3 or TRBV12-4 to TRBJ1-6; D is unclear. Trimming cost V 8 bases and J 6 bases, with 8 bases left between them. The CDR3 covers 12 residues. CDR3 residues: CASRGFNSPLHF. The CDR3 DNA follows: TGTGCCAGCCGAGGGTTTAATTCACCCCTCCACTTT.

This clone was seen more than once but under ten times. V is TRBV6-1 and J is TRBJ2-7; D is possibly TRBD1 (5 bases). The V gene lost 2 bases and the J gene lost 5 bases, with 7 bases spanning the gap. CDR1 MNHNS and CDR2 SASEGT come from the germline V gene. The CDR3 loop spans 12 amino acids. CDR3 region: CASSETRDEQYF. In DNA, the CDR3 is TGTGCCAGCAGTGAAACCAGGGACGAGCAGTACTTC.

The chain joins TRBV5-1 to TRBJ2-1; no firm D call. The germline V and J ends were trimmed by 3 bases and 10 bases, with 14 bases remaining between them. The CDR3 has 13 amino acids. Germline loops: CDR1 SGHRS, CDR2 YFSETQ. The CDR3 here is CASSWAGSLEQFF. The DNA for the CDR3 is TGCGCCAGCAGCTGGGCAGGATCTTTGGAGCAGTTCTTC.

This sequence joins TRBV20-1 and TRBJ1-1; a weak D match, TRBD1 (6 bases). Germline-derived CDR1 and CDR2 are DFQATT and SNEGSKA (reference sequence). The V end was cut by 3 bases, the J end by 5 bases, with 10 bases between. The CDR3 has 12 residues. CDR3 sequence (DNA): TGCAGTGCTAGTGAGGGGGGGACTGAAGCTTTCTTT. It is translated as CSASEGGTEAFF.